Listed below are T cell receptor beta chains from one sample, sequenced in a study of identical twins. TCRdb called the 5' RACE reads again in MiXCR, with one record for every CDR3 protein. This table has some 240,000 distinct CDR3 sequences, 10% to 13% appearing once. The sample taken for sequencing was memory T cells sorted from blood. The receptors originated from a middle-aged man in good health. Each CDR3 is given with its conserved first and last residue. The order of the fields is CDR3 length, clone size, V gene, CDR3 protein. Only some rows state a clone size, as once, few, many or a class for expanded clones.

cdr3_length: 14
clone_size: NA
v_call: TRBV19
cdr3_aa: CASSDTSSYNEQFF

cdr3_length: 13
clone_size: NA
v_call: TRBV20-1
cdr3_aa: CSARVPTNTEAFF

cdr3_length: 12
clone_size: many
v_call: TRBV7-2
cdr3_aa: CASTGQNYGYTF

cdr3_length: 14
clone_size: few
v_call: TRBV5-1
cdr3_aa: CASSLGQGHHEQFF

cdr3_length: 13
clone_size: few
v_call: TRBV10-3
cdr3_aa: CAIAVERGYGYTF

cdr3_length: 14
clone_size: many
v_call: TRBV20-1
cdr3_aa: CSARDTRGRYEQYF

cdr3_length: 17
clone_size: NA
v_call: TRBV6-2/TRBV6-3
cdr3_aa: CASSSTSGRTSYNEQFF

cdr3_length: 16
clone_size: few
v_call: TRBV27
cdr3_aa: CASSLVPGGGRDEQFF

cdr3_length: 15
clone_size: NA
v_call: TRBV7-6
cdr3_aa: CASSFPGQLYNEQFF

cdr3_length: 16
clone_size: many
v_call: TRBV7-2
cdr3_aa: CVSSFDFMSSYNEQFF

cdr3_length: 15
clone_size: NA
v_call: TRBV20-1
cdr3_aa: CSARAAYSGANVLTF

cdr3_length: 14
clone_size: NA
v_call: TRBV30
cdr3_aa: CAWTSNRGYQPQHF

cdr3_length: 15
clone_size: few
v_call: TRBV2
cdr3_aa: CASSAGSLSTDTQYF

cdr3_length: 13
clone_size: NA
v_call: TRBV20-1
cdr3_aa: CSARGTTQETQYF

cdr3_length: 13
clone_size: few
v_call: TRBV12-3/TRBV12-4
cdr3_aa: CASSLWQGTEAFF

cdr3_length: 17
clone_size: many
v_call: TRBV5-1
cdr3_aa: CASSRSAQYIMNTEAFF

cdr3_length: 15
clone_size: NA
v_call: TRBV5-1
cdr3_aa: CASSLGQGFSYEQYF

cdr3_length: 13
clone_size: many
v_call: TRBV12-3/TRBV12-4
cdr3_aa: CASSLGRLTEAFF

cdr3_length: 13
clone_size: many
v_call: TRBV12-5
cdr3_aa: CASAAQGNQPQHF

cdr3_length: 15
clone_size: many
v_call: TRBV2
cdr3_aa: CASSGLGQGTNEQFF

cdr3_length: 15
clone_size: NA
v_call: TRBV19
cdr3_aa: CASSRDRDLPGELFF

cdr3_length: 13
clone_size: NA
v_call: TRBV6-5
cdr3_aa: CASSFAESYEQYF

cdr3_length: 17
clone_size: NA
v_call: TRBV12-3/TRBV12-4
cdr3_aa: CASSFNGQLYSNQPQHF

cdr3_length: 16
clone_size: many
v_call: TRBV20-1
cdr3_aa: CSARDTTGQGVDTQYF